The sequence of this TCR beta chain was determined in a study of T cells in Graves' hyperthyroidism and ophthalmopathy. Study conclusions and caveats: Most clonotypes expanded in thyroid above 0.001 were likewise present in blood. Before onset, by a median of approximately 6.2 months, the model predicted ophthalmopathy. A 13 V-J model separated ophthalmopathy from stable hyperthyroidism.

The TCR beta CDR3 regions underwent amplification using RNA transcripts as the source. Primed by the HTBI set, a first-round RT-PCR was run on the TCR CDR3. One entry per CDR3 protein, called by TCRdb with MiXCR from the multiplex PCR reads. The sample yields around 370,000 distinct CDR3 sequences, roughly 18% seen once. The table lists this clonotype with many counts. What it binds is unknown. The CDR3 is 15 amino acids. V lost 4 bases to trimming and J lost 4 bases, with 16 bases between them. Germline CDR1 SGHRS, CDR2 YFSETQ. Source material: blood. The receptor comes from a man between 18 and 29 years old with Graves' ophthalmopathy. This sequence joins TRBV5-1 and TRBJ2-3, with D tentatively TRBD2 (5 bases). As DNA, the CDR3 is TGCGCCAGCAGCGGCGGCGCCCCCGGGGCAGATACGCAGTATTTT. Translating it yields CASSGGAPGADTQYF. Together with reference TRBV5-1 and TRBJ2-3, the CDR3 gives the full variable domain: KAGVTQTPRYLIKTRGQQVTLSCSPISGHRSVSWYQQTPGQGLQFLFEYFSETQRNKGNFPGRFSGRQFSNSRSEMNVSTLELGDSALYLCASSGGAPGADTQYFGPGTRLTVL.